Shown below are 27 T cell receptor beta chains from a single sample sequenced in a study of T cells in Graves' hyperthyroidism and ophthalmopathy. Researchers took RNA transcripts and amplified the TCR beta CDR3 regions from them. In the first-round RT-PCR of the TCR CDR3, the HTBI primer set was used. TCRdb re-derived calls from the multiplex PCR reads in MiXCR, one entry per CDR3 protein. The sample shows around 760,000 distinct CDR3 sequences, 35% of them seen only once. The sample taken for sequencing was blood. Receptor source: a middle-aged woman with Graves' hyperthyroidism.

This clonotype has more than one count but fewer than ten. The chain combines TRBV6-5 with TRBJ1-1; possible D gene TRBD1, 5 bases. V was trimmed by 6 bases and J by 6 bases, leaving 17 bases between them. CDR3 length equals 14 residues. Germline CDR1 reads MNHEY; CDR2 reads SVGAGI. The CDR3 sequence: CASRPTDRAAEAFF. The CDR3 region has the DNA TGTGCCAGCAGACCGACAGATAGGGCCGCTGAAGCTTTCTTT.

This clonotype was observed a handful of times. The CDR3 DNA reads TGTGCCAGCAGTCCTTCCAGGGGCAGATCAACCTACGAGCAGTACTTC. Amino acid sequence: CASSPSRGRSTYEQYF. The gene calls are TRBV12-3 or TRBV12-4 and TRBJ2-7, with D possibly TRBD1 on 6 matching bases. The germline V and J ends were trimmed by 5 bases and 2 bases, with 19 bases remaining between them. The CDR3 runs 16 residues.

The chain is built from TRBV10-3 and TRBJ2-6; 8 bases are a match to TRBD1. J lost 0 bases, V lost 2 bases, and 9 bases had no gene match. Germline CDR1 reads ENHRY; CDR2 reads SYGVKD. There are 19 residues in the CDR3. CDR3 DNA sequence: TGTGCCATCAGTGAGAAAGTGGACAGGGACATCTCTGGGGCCAACGTCCTGACTTTC. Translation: CAISEKVDRDISGANVLTF.

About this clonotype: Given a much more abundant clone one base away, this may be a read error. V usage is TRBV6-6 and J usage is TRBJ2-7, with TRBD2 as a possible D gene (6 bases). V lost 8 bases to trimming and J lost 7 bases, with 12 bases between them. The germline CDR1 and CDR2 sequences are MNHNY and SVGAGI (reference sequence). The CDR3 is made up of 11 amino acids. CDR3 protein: CASRSGAEQYF. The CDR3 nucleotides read TGTGCCAGCCGTAGCGGAGCTGAGCAGTACTTC.

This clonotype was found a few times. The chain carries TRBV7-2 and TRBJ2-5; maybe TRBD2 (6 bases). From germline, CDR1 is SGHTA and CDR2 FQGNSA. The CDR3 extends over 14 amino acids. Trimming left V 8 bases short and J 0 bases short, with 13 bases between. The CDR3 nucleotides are TGTGCCAGCGGAGGGCAGAATTACCAAGAGACCCAGTACTTC. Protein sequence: CASGGQNYQETQYF.

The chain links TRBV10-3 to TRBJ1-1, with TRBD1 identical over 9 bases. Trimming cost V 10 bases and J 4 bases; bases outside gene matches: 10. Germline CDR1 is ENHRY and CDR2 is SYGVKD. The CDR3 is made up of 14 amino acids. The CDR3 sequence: CASTVRDRVTEAFF. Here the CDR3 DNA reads TGTGCCAGCACTGTACGGGACAGGGTCACTGAAGCTTTCTTT.

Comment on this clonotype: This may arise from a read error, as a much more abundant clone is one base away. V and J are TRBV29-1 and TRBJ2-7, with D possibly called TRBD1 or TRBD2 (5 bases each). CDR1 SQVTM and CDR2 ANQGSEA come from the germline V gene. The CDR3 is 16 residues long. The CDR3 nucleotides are TGCAGCGTTCTGTTCGGATGGGGCGGGCCGTCCTACGAGCAGTGCTTC. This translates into CSVLFGWGGPSYEQCF.

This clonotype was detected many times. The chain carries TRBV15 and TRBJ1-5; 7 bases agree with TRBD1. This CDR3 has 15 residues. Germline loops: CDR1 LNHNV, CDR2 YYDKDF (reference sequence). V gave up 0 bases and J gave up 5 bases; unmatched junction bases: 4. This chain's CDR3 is CATSRDRQGYQPQHF. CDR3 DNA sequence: TGTGCCACCAGCAGAGATAGACAGGGATATCAGCCCCAGCATTTT.

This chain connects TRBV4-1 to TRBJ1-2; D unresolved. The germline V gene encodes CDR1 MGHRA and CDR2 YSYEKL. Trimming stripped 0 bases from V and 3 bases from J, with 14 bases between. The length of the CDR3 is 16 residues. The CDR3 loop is CASSQDRAVMDYGYTF. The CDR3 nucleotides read TGCGCCAGCAGCCAAGATAGGGCGGTAATGGACTATGGCTACACCTTC.

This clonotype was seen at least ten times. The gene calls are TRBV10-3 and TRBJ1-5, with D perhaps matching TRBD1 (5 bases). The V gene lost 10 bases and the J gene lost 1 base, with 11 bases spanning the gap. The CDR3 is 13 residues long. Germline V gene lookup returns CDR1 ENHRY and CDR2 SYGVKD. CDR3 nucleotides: TGTGCCAACCAGGGCGGGAGCAATCAGCCCCAGCATTTT. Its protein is CANQGGSNQPQHF.

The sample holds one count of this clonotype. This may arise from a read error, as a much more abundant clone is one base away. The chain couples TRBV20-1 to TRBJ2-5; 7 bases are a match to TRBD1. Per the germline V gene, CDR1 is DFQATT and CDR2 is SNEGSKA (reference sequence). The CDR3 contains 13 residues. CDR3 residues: CGAGPGGQETQYF. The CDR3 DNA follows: TGCGGTGCTGGACCAGGGGGCCAAGAGACCCAGTACTTC.

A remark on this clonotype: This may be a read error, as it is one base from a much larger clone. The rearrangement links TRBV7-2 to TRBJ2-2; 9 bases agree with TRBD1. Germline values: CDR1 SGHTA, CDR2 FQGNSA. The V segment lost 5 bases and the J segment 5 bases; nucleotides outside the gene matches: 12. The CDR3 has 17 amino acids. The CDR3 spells CASSPLGGQGTTGELFF. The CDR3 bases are TGTGCCAGCAGCCCCCTTGGAGGACAGGGGACAACCGGGGAGCTGTTTTTT. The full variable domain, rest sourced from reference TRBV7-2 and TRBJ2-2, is GAGVSQSPSNKVTEKGKDVELRCDPISGHTALYWYRQSLGQGLEFLIYFQGNSAPDKSGLPSDRFSAERTGGSVSTLTIQRTQQEDSAVYLCASSPLGGQGTTGELFFGEGSRLTVL.

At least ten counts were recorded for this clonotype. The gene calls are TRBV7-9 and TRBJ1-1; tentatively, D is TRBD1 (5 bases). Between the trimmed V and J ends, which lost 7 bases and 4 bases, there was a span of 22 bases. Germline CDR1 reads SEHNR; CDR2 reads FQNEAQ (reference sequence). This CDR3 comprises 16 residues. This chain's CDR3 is CASTLLGRTQGTEAFF. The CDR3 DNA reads TGTGCCAGCACCCTTTTGGGCCGGACCCAGGGCACTGAAGCTTTCTTT. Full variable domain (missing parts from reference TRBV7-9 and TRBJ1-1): DTGVSQNPRHKITKRGQNVTFRCDPISEHNRLYWYRQTLGQGPEFLTYFQNEAQLEKSRLLSDRFSAERPKGSFSTLEIQRTEQGDSAMYLCASTLLGRTQGTEAFFGQGTRLTVV.

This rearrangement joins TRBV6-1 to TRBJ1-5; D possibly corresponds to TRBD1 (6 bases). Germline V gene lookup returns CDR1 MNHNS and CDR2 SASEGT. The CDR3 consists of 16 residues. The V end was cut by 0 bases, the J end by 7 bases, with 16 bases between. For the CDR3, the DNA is TGTGCCAGCAGTGAAGCGGCAGGGGAACGGACCCAGCCCCAGCATTTT. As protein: CASSEAAGERTQPQHF.

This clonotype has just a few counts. Written as DNA, the CDR3 is TGTGCCAGCAGCTTAGGACAGACAGGACTTAATCAGCCCCAGCATTTT. Its protein product is CASSLGQTGLNQPQHF. The V call is TRBV7-9, the J call TRBJ1-5, with D possibly matching TRBD1 (6 bases). The CDR3 contains 16 residues. The V and J ends lost 1 base and 4 bases respectively, with 14 bases between them. Germline V gene lookup returns CDR1 SEHNR and CDR2 FQNEAQ (reference sequence).

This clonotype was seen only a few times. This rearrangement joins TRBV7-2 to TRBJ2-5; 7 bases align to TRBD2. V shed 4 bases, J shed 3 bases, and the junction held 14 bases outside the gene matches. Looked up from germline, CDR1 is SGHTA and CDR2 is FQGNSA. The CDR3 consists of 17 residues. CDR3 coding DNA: TGTGCCAGCAGCTCCCGTCCTCCGGTACGGGGGGAAGAGACCCAGTACTTC. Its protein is CASSSRPPVRGEETQYF.

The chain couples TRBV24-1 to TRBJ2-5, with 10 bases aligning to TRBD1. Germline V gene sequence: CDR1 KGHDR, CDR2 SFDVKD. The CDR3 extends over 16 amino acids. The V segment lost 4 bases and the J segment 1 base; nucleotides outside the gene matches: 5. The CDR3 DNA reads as TGTGCCACCAGTGAGACAGGGACAGGGGTCCAAGAGACCCAGTACTTC. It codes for CATSETGTGVQETQYF.

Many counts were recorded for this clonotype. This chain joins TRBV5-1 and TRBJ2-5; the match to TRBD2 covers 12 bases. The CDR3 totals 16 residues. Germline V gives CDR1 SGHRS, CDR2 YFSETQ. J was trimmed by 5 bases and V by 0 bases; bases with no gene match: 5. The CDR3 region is CASSLGTSGGTETQYF. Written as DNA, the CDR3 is TGCGCCAGCAGCTTGGGCACTAGCGGGGGGACGGAGACCCAGTACTTC.

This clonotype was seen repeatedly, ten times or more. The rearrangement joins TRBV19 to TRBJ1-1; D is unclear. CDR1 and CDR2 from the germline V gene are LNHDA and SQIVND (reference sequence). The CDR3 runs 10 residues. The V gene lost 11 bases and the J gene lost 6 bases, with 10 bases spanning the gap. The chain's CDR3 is CAAFGSEAFF. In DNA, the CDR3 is TGTGCCGCCTTTGGATCTGAAGCTTTCTTT.

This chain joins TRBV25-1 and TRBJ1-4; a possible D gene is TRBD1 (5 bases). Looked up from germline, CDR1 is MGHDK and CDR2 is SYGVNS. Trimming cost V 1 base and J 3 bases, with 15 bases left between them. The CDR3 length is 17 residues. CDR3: CASSESARGGANEKLFF. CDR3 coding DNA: TGTGCCAGCAGTGAATCGGCCCGGGGGGGGGCTAATGAAAAACTGTTTTTT.

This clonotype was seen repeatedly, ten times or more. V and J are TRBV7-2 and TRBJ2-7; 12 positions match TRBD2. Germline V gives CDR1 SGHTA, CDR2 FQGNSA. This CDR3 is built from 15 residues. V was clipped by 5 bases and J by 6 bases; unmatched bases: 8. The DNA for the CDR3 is TGTGCCAGCAGCCTCCGACTAGCGGGAGTTTCCGAGCAGTACTTC. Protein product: CASSLRLAGVSEQYF. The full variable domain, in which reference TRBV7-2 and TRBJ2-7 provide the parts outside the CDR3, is GAGVSQSPSNKVTEKGKDVELRCDPISGHTALYWYRQSLGQGLEFLIYFQGNSAPDKSGLPSDRFSAERTGGSVSTLTIQRTQQEDSAVYLCASSLRLAGVSEQYFGPGTRLTVT.

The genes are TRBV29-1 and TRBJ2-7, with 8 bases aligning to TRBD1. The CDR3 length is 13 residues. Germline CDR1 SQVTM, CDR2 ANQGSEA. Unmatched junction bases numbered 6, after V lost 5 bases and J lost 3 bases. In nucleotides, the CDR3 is TGCAGCGTTTACCGGGACAGGAACTACGAGCAGTACTTC. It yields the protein CSVYRDRNYEQYF.

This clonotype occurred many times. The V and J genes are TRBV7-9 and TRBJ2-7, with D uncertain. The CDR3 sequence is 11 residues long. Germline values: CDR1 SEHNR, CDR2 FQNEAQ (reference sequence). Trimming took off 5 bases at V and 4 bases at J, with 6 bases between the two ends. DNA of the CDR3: TGTGCCAGCAGCGCTCAGTACGAGCAGTACTTC. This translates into CASSAQYEQYF. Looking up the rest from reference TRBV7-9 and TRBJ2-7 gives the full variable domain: DTGVSQNPRHKITKRGQNVTFRCDPISEHNRLYWYRQTLGQGPEFLTYFQNEAQLEKSRLLSDRFSAERPKGSFSTLEIQRTEQGDSAMYLCASSAQYEQYFGPGTRLTVT.

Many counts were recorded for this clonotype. The CDR3 DNA follows: TGTGCCAGCAGCCTGAGCACAGGGGGCACTGAAGCTTTCTTT. Encoded protein: CASSLSTGGTEAFF. The chain combines TRBV7-2 with TRBJ1-1; TRBD1 aligns across 8 bases. This CDR3 is 14 amino acids long. Germline values: CDR1 SGHTA, CDR2 FQGNSA. V lost 5 bases and J lost 4; bases outside the gene matches: 6.

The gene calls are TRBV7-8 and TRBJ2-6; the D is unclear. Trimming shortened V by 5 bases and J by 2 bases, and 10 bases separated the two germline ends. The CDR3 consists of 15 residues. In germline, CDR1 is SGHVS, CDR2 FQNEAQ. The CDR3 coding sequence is TGTGCCAGCAGCACTCAGCAGCCTGGGGCCAACGTCCTGACTTTC. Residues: CASSTQQPGANVLTF.

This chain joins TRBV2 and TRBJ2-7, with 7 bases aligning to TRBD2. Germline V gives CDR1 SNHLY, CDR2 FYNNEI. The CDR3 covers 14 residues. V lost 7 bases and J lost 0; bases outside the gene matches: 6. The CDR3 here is CASTGRDYSYEQYF. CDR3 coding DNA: TGTGCCAGCACTGGAAGGGACTACTCCTACGAGCAGTACTTC.

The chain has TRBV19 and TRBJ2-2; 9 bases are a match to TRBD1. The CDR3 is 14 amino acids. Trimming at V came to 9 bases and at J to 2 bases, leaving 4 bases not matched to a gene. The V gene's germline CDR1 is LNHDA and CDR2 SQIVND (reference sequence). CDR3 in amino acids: CASRDRENTGELFF. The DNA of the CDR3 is TGTGCCAGCCGGGACAGGGAAAACACCGGGGAGCTGTTTTTT.